This T cell receptor (beta chain) was captured by sequencing in a study of T cells in Graves' hyperthyroidism and ophthalmopathy. Study-level results: Ophthalmopathy prediction by the model preceded onset by a median about 6.8 months.

Inclusion characteristics of ophthalmopathy patients comprised a Clinical Activity Score of at least 3, a NOSPECS grade of at least 4, and duration under 3 months. Researchers took RNA transcripts and amplified the TCR beta CDR3 regions from them. When the TCR CDR3 underwent first-round RT-PCR, the HTBI primer set was used. TCRdb independently ran MiXCR on the multiplex PCR reads; one entry per CDR3 protein. The table shows about 58,000 distinct CDR3 sequences, with less than 50% occurring only once. This clonotype showed up many times. Its antigen is as yet unknown. Sequenced sample: blood. The receptor was derived from a woman in her 30s with Graves' ophthalmopathy.

CDR3 DNA sequence: TGTGCCAGCAGCCCCACGGATCTCCCCCTCGAGCAGTACTTC. This translates into CASSPTDLPLEQYF. The genes are TRBV9 and TRBJ2-7; no definite D call. The CDR3 spans 14 residues. Germline assignment: CDR1 SGDLS and CDR2 YYNGEE. V lost 4 bases to trimming and J lost 6 bases, with 17 bases between them. The full variable domain, its missing parts supplied by reference TRBV9 and TRBJ2-7, is DSGVTQTPKHLITATGQRVTLRCSPRSGDLSVYWYQQSLDQGLQFLIQYYNGEERAKGNILERFSAQQFPDLHSELNLSSLELGDSALYFCASSPTDLPLEQYFGPGTRLTVT.